The source of this T cell receptor beta chain is a study of blood T cell repertoires in COVID-19. Study context: Sample material is recorded as cDNA or gDNA derived from T cells, B-cell-depleted T cells, or PBMCs.

The table came from immunoSEQ multiplex PCR; TCRdb's copy has only in-frame clones and leaves some out. The sample records 120,000 or so clones, 75% to 90% being singletons. Per germline, CDR1 SGHTA and CDR2 FQGTGA. This CDR3 comprises 16 residues. The junction had 10 bases not matched to a gene; V was cut back by 5 bases and J by 5 bases. The specimen was peripheral blood. This chain links TRBV7-3 with TRBJ2-5; 11 bases map to TRBD1. This TCR derives from a man aged 65 to 85 with active or convalescent COVID-19. In nucleotides, the CDR3 is TGTGCCAGCAGCGAAGGGACAGGGGGTGACTGGGAGACCCAGTACTTC. This encodes CASSEGTGGDWETQYF.